One and the same sample provided the 17 T cell receptor beta chains below, sequenced in a study of monozygotic twins with inflammatory bowel disease. After re-calling the 5' RACE reads, TCRdb lists one entry per CDR3 protein, DNA absent. The repertoire shows some 200,000 distinct CDR3 sequences; the top ten hold 1.5% to 2%. The material sequenced was blood. These receptors all come from a human donor with ulcerative colitis or Crohn's disease, or a healthy co-twin of an affected twin (not recorded which).

The chain recombines TRBV20-1 with TRBJ2-1; lacking DNA, the TRBD2 call made by TCRdb goes unchecked. The CDR3 runs to 13 residues. Germline loops: CDR1 DFQATT, CDR2 SNEGSKA (reference sequence). The CDR3 spells CSERGGLDNEQFF.

This chain uses TRBV3-1 with TRBJ2-1; checking the TCRdb D call of TRBD1 is not possible without DNA. Germline lookup yields CDR1 LGHDT and CDR2 YNNKEL (reference sequence). The CDR3 contains 13 residues. CDR3: CASSPLGNNEQFF.

J is TRBJ1-5 and V is TRBV12-3 or TRBV12-4. The CDR3 contains 13 residues. The CDR3 spells CASSSGSEQPQHF.

V usage is TRBV7-2 and J usage is TRBJ2-1. CDR1 SGHTA and CDR2 FQGNSA come from the germline V gene. The length of the CDR3 is 11 residues. CDR3 loop: CASSLGVGKFF.

The chain combines TRBV20-1 with TRBJ1-2; checking the TCRdb D call of TRBD1 is not possible without DNA. Germline loops: CDR1 DFQATT, CDR2 SNEGSKA (reference sequence). There are 14 residues in the CDR3. CDR3 in amino acids: CSARAGTGGYGYTF.

This rearrangement joins TRBV27 to TRBJ1-6; the TCRdb call, TRBD1, lacks DNA for checking. This CDR3 has 15 residues. Germline V gene data show CDR1 as MNHEY and CDR2 as SMNVEV (reference sequence). The CDR3 here is CASSPTGLASSPLHF.

The chain carries TRBV12-5 and TRBJ2-1; as DNA is missing, the TRBD2 call by TCRdb cannot be tested. The CDR3 runs 19 residues. Germline V gene sequence: CDR1 LGHNT, CDR2 FRNRAP. The chain's CDR3 is CASGLSYQRGGLAYNEQFF.

CDR3 amino acids: CASSLQGGFGETQYF. The chain is built from TRBV4-2 and TRBJ2-5; TCRdb names TRBD1, which stays unverified in the absence of DNA. Germline values: CDR1 LGHNA, CDR2 YNFKEQ. The CDR3 has 15 residues.

The chain recombines TRBV19 with TRBJ1-1; TCRdb returns TRBD1, unconfirmable since there is no DNA. The CDR3 is made up of 14 amino acids. Germline assignment: CDR1 LNHDA and CDR2 SQIVND (reference sequence). CDR3 amino acids: CASRFGQLNTEAFF.

The chain joins TRBV7-6 to TRBJ2-5. The CDR3 has 16 amino acids. The germline CDR1 and CDR2 sequences are SGHVS and FNYEAQ. This chain's CDR3 is CASSLEVAGYQETQYF.

The chain carries TRBV6-6 and TRBJ1-6. The germline gives CDR1 MNHNY, CDR2 SVGAGI (reference sequence). The CDR3 is 11 amino acids. The CDR3 sequence: CASSANSPLHF.

The genes are TRBV20-1 and TRBJ2-7; TCRdb outputs TRBD1, but without DNA this stays unchecked. This CDR3 is built from 11 residues. In germline, CDR1 is DFQATT, CDR2 SNEGSKA (reference sequence). The CDR3 spells CSASRDVRQYF.

This sequence joins TRBV5-1 and TRBJ2-2; TCRdb lists TRBD1, though no DNA is available to test this call. CDR1 and CDR2 from the germline V gene are SGHRS and YFSETQ. This CDR3 is built from 16 residues. The CDR3: CASRESGTENTGELFF.

The rearrangement links TRBV5-1 to TRBJ2-1; TCRdb reports TRBD1, a call that lacks DNA to check it against. Germline V gives CDR1 SGHRS, CDR2 YFSETQ. CDR3 length: 16 residues. CDR3 residues: CASSPPRDSGGDEQFF. The variable domain in full, completed from reference TRBV5-1 and TRBJ2-1, reads KAGVTQTPRYLIKTRGQQVTLSCSPISGHRSVSWYQQTPGQGLQFLFEYFSETQRNKGNFPGRFSGRQFSNSRSEMNVSTLELGDSALYLCASSPPRDSGGDEQFFGPGTRLTVL.

The chain combines TRBV7-2 with TRBJ2-7. The CDR3 is 13 residues long. The germline gives CDR1 SGHTA, CDR2 FQGNSA. The CDR3 sequence is CASSSFLTSEQYF. Complete variable domain (other parts from reference TRBV7-2 and TRBJ2-7): GAGVSQSPSNKVTEKGKDVELRCDPISGHTALYWYRQSLGQGLEFLIYFQGNSAPDKSGLPSDRFSAERTGGSVSTLTIQRTQQEDSAVYLCASSSFLTSEQYFGPGTRLTVT.

The chain has TRBV27 and TRBJ2-1; TCRdb outputs TRBD2, but without DNA this stays unchecked. Germline CDR1 reads MNHEY; CDR2 reads SMNVEV (reference sequence). This CDR3 spans 16 amino acids. The CDR3 spells CASSYTSGGWDNEQFF.

The chain links TRBV19 to TRBJ2-1; TCRdb indicates TRBD1, and absent DNA this call remains unverified. Looked up from germline, CDR1 is LNHDA and CDR2 is SQIVND (reference sequence). The CDR3 spans 14 residues. This CDR3 is CASSMEGTGVEQFF.